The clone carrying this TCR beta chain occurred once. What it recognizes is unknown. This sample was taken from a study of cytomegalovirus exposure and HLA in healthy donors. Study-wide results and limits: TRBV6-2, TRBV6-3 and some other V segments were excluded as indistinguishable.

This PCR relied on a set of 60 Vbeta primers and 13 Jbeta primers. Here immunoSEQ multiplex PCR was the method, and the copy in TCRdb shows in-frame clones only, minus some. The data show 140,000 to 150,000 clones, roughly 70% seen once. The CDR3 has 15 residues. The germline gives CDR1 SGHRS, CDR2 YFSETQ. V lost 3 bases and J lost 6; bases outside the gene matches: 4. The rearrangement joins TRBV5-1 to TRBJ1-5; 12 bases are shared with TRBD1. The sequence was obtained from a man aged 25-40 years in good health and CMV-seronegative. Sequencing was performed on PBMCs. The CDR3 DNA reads TGCGCCAGCAGCTGGGGGACAGGGGGCCTTCAGCCCCAGCATTTT. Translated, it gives CASSWGTGGLQPQHF.